This TCR beta chain was obtained from a study of T cell repertoires in cytomegalovirus infection. Study context: TCR beta signatures that were public indicated CMV infection and matching HLA type.

Study-wide findings and caveats: The cumulative frequency of public TCR beta families distinguished individuals who carried CMV together with the relevant HLA. It was HLA-C-restricted CMV-specific TCR beta clonotypes that dominated the response ex vivo.

In regard to this clonotype: The antigen is undetermined.

TCRdb processed the reads anew with MiXCR; each CDR3 protein has one entry. Among 200,000 or so distinct CDR3 sequences listed, roughly a fifth were seen once. Germline V gives CDR1 KGHSH, CDR2 LQKENI. The V and J ends lost 4 bases and 3 bases respectively, with 10 bases between them. The CDR3 length is 14 residues. This TCR was recovered from a human donor in good health (CMV status not recorded). Some clones in this sample may be carry-over from other donors' samples. The sample comprised PBMCs. This chain links TRBV18 with TRBJ1-5; D is unresolved. CDR3 nucleotides: TGTGCCAGCTCACTGGGGAGAAACAATCAGCCCCAGCATTTT. Translated: CASSLGRNNQPQHF.